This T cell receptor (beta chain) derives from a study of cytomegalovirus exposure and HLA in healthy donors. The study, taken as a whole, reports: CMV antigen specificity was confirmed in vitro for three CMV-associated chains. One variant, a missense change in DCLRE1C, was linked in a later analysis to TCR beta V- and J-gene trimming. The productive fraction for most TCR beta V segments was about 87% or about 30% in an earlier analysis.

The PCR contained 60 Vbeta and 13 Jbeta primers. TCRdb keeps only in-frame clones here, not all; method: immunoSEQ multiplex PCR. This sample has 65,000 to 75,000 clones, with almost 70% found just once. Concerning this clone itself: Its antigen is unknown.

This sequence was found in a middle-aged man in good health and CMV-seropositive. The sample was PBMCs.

The CDR3 coding sequence is TGTGCCAGCAGTTACGGTCCGGGTGTCTACGAGCAGTACTTC. Amino acid sequence: CASSYGPGVYEQYF. The gene calls are TRBV6-5 and TRBJ2-7; D gene ambiguous. Trimming took 2 bases from V and 3 from J, leaving 11 bases between them. There are 14 residues in the CDR3. Germline values: CDR1 MNHEY, CDR2 SVGAGI.